Listed below are T cell receptor beta chains from one sample, sequenced in a study of blood T cells in healthy people across ages. Each CDR3 protein is one row after TCRdb ran MiXCR on the 5' RACE reads. The sample has 950,000 to 1,200,000 distinct CDR3 sequences, under 40% seen once. Input material: blood. These receptor sequences come from a man in his late teens or twenties in good health. Each CDR3 is given without its conserved first and last residue.

V gene	J gene	CDR3 length	CDR3 protein
TRBV27	TRBJ1-2	11	ASSLWIREVLT
TRBV19	TRBJ2-1	13	ASRQLAGIYNEQF
TRBV2	TRBJ2-5	12	ASSARTGGETQY
TRBV4-1	TRBJ2-2	15	ASSHILAGVMTGELF
TRBV21-1	TRBJ1-2	12	ASINLGAGYGYT
TRBV7-2	TRBJ2-7	14	ASSDRDRGNSYEQY
TRBV11-2	TRBJ1-3	11	ASTRRRGNTIY
TRBV7-6	TRBJ1-6	11	ASGSHPNSPLH
TRBV7-2	TRBJ2-1	14	ASSSELAGGSNEQF
TRBV2	TRBJ1-2	12	ASSAEDRVYGYT
TRBV3-1	TRBJ2-3	13	ASSQTRSFTDTQY
TRBV6-5	TRBJ2-3	14	ASSYWPSGVRDTQY
TRBV5-6	TRBJ2-1	12	ASSLGWLNNEQF
TRBV28	TRBJ1-2	11	ASSSSVGLGYT
TRBV7-8	TRBJ1-2	14	ASSQPGTPSNYGYT
TRBV20-1	TRBJ2-3	13	SARDPRGRTDTQY
TRBV10-3	-	13	ASNKEGTEKETQY
TRBV6-2/TRBV6-3	TRBJ2-1	12	ASSSGGAYNEQF
TRBV7-2	TRBJ1-2	13	ASSLALPGEDGYT
TRBV12-3/TRBV12-4	TRBJ2-5	13	ASSPLEVPQETQY
TRBV7-9	TRBJ1-1	10	ASSLFKGGAF
TRBV4-3	TRBJ1-2	13	ASSQALQGTYGYT
TRBV4-3	TRBJ2-3	15	ASSQVVSGDSTVTQY
TRBV20-1	-	13	SAGGRGGEPETQY
TRBV5-6	TRBJ1-4	15	ASSLTQGLATNEKLF
TRBV18	TRBJ2-2	13	ASSPPSAPTGELF
TRBV7-2	TRBJ2-3	16	ASSLGLAGDLLTDTQY
TRBV12-3/TRBV12-4	TRBJ2-3	12	ASRPPSGGATQY
TRBV28	-	12	ASSFRGRTYEQY
TRBV20-1	TRBJ1-4	12	SVAQRATNEKLF
TRBV6-1	TRBJ1-2	12	ASAREVSWYGYT
TRBV15	TRBJ2-1	11	ATSSGGLNEQF
TRBV6-2/TRBV6-3	TRBJ1-5	9	ASTDDQPQH
TRBV4-2	TRBJ2-5	13	ASSQDPRGEETQY
TRBV7-9	TRBJ2-5	11	ASSSENKETQY
TRBV6-1	TRBJ2-7	11	ASSVTGSYEQY
TRBV20-1	TRBJ2-7	13	SARGGVAGSYEQY
TRBV4-1	-	15	ASSQDQRISSYNEQY
TRBV20-1	TRBJ1-4	16	SARNRPGQSVVGEKLF
TRBV7-9	TRBJ2-3	11	ASSSLQTDTQY
TRBV5-1	TRBJ1-4	13	ASRSMGATNEKLF